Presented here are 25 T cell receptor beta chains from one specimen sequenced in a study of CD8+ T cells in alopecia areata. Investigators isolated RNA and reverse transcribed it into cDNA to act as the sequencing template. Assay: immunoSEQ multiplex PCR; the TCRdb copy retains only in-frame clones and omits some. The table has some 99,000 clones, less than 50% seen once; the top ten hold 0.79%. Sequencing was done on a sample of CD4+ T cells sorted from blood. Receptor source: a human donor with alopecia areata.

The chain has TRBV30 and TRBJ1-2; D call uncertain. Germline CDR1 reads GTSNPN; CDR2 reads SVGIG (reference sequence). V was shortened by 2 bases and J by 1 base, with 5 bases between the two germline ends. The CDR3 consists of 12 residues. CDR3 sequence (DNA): TGTGCCTGGAGTTTCAGTAACTATGGCTACACCTTC. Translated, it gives CAWSFSNYGYTF.

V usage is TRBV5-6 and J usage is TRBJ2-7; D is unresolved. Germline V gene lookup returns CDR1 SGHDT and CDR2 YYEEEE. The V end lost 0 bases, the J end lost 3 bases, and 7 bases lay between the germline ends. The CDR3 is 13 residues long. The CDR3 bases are TGTGCCAGCAGCTTGGTATCGTACTACGAGCAGTACTTC. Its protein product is CASSLVSYYEQYF.

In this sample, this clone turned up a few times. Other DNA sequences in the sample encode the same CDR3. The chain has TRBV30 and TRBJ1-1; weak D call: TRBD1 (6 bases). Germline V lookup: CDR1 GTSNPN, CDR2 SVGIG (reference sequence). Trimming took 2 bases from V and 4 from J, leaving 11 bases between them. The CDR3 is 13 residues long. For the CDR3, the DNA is TGTGCCTGGAGTAAAGGGGGAGGCACTGAAGCTTTCTTT. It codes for CAWSKGGGTEAFF.

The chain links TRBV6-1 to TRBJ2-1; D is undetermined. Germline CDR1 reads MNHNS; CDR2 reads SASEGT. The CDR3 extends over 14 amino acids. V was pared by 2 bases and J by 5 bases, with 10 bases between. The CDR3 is CASSESGRNNEQFF. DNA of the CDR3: TGTGCCAGCAGTGAATCCGGCAGAAACAATGAGCAGTTCTTC.

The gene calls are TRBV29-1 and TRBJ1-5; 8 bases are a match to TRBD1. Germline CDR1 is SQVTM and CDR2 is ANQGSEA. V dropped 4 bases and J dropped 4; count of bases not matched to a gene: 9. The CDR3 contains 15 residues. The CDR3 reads CSVGFGTGGNQPQHF. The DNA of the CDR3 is TGCAGCGTTGGCTTCGGCACAGGGGGAAATCAGCCCCAGCATTTT.

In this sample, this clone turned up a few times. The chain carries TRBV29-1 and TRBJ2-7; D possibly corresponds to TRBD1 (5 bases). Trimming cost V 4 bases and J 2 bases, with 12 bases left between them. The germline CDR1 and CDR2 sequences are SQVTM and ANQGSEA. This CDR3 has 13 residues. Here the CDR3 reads CSVGGQHTYEQYF. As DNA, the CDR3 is TGCAGCGTTGGCGGACAACATACCTACGAGCAGTACTTC.

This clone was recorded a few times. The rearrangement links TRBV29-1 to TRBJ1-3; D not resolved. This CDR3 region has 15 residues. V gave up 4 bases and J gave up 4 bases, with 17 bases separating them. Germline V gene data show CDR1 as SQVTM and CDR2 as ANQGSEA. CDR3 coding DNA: TGCAGCGTTGCCATCGGGCCAGCGCGAGGAAACACCATATATTTT. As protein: CSVAIGPARGNTIYF.

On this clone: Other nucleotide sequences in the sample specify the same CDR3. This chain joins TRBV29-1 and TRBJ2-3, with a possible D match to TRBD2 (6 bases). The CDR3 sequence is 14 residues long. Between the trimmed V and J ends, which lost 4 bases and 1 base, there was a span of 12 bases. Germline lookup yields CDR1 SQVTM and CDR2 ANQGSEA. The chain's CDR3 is CSVGTGEGTDTQYF. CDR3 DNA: TGCAGCGTTGGGACGGGAGAGGGCACAGATACGCAGTATTTT.

This CDR3 reads CAWSVSGQGGDEQYF. CDR3 nucleotide sequence: TGTGCCTGGAGTGTATCGGGACAGGGGGGCGACGAGCAGTACTTC. V is TRBV30 and J is TRBJ2-7; 11 bases agree with TRBD1. Germline trimming cut 0 bases from V and 5 bases from J; bases unmatched to any gene: 6. The CDR3 totals 15 residues. From germline, CDR1 is GTSNPN and CDR2 SVGIG (reference sequence).

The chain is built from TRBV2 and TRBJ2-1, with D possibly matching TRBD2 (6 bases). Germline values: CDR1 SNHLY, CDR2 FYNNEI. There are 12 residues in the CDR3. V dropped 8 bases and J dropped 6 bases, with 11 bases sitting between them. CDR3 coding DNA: TGTGCCAGCCTCCGGGGGACCAATGAGCAGTTCTTC. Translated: CASLRGTNEQFF.

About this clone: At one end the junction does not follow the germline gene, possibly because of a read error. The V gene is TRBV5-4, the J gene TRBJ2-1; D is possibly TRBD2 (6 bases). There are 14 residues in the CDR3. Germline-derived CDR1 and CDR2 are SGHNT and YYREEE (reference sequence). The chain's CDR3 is CASSLEGGDNEQFF. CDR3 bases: TGTGCCAGCAGTTTGGAGGGCGGGGACAATGAGCAGTTCTTC.

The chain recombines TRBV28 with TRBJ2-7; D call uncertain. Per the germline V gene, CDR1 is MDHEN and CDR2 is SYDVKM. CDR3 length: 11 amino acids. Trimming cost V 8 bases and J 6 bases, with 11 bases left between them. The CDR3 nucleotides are TGTGCCAGCGTCCTCGGGCGCGAGCAGTACTTC. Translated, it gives CASVLGREQYF. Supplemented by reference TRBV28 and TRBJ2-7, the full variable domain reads DVKVTQSSRYLVKRTGEKVFLECVQDMDHENMFWYRQDPGLGLRLIYFSYDVKMKEKGDIPEGYSVSREKKERFSLILESASTNQTSMYLCASVLGREQYFGPGTRLTVT.

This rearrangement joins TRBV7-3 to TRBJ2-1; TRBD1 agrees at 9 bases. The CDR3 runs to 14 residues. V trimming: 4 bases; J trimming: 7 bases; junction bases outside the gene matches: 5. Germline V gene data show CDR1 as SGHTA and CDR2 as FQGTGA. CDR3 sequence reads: CASSYGQGPNEQFF. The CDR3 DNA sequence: TGTGCCAGCAGCTACGGACAGGGGCCGAATGAGCAGTTCTTC.

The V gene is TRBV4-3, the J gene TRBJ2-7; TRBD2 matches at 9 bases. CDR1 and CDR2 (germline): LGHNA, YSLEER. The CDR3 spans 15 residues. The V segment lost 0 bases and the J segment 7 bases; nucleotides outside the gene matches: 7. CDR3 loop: CASSQEAGGPYEQYF. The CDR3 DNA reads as TGCGCCAGCAGCCAAGAGGCGGGAGGGCCTTATGAGCAGTACTTC.

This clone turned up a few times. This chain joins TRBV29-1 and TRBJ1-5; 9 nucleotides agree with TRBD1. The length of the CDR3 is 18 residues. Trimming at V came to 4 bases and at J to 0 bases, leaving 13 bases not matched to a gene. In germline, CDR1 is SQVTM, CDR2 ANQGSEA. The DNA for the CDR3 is TGCAGCGTTGTCATCGGGACAGGGCCCCTAGGTAGCAATCAGCCCCAGCATTTT. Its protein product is CSVVIGTGPLGSNQPQHF. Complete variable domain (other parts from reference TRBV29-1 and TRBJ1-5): SAVISQKPSRDICQRGTSLTIQCQVDSQVTMMFWYRQQPGQSLTLIATANQGSEATYESGFVIDKFPISRPNLTFSTLTVSNMSPEDSSIYLCSVVIGTGPLGSNQPQHFGDGTRLSIL.

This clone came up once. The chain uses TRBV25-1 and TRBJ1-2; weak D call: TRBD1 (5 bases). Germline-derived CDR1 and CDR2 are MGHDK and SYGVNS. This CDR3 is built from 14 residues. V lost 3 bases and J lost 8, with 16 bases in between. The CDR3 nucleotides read TGTGCCAGCAGTGATCGTGGGCAGGGAGGCGGCTACACCTTC. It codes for CASSDRGQGGGYTF.

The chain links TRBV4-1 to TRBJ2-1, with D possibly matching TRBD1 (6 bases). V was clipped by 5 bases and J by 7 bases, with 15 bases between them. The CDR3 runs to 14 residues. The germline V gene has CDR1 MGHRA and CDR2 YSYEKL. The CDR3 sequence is CASSYPGQVNEQFF. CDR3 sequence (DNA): TGCGCCAGCAGCTATCCGGGACAAGTTAATGAGCAGTTCTTC.

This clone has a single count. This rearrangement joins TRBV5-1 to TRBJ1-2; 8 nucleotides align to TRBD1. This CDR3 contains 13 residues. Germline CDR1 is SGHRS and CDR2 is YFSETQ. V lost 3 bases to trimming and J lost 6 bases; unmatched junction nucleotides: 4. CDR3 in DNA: TGCGCCAGCAGCTCGACAGGGGTCAATGGCTACACCTTC. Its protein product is CASSSTGVNGYTF.

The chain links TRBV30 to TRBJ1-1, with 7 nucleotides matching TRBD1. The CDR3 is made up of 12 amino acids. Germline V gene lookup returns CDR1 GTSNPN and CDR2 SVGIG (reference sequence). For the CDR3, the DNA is TGTGCTTCGACAGGGACGGGCGCTGAAGCTTTCTTT. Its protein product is CASTGTGAEAFF.

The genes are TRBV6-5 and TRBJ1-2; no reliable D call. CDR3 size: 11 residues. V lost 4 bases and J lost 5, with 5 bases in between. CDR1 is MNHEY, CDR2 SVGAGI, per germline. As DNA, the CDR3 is TGTGCCAGCAGTTCCGATTATGGCTACACCTTC. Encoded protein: CASSSDYGYTF.

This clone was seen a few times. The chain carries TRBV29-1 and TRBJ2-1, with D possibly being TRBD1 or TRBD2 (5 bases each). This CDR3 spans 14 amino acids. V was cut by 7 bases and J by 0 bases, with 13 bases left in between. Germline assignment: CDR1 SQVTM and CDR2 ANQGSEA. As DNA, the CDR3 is TGCAGCGGGCGGCCAGGGAGCTCCTACAATGAGCAGTTCTTC. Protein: CSGRPGSSYNEQFF.

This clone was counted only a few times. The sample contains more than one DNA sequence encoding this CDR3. The CDR3 loop is CASSFEGTDTQYF. CDR3 coding DNA: TGCGCCAGCAGCTTCGAGGGAACAGATACGCAGTATTTT. The chain carries TRBV5-1 and TRBJ2-3; TRBD2 might be the D (5 bases). Germline V lookup: CDR1 SGHRS, CDR2 YFSETQ. Trimming pared 2 bases from V and 3 bases from J, leaving 7 bases between. The CDR3 consists of 13 residues. The entire variable domain, with the rest obtained from reference TRBV5-1 and TRBJ2-3, is as follows: KAGVTQTPRYLIKTRGQQVTLSCSPISGHRSVSWYQQTPGQGLQFLFEYFSETQRNKGNFPGRFSGRQFSNSRSEMNVSTLELGDSALYLCASSFEGTDTQYFGPGTRLTVL.

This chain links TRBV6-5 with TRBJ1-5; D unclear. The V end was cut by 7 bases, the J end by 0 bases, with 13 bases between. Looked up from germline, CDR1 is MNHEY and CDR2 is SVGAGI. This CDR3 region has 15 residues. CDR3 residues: CASTRSQSSNQPQHF. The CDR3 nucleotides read TGTGCCAGCACCCGAAGTCAAAGTAGCAATCAGCCCCAGCATTTT.

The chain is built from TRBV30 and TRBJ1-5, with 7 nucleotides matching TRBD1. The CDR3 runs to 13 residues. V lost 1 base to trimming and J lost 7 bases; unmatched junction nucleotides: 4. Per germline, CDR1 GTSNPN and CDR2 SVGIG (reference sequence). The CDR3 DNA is TGTGCCTGGAGTGGTTACAGGGGACAGCCCCAGCATTTT. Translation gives CAWSGYRGQPQHF.

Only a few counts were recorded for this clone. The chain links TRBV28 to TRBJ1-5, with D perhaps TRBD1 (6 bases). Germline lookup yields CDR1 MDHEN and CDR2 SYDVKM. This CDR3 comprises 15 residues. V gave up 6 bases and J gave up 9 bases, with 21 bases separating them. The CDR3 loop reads CASSPRGGSDGPQHF. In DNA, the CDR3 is TGTGCCAGCAGCCCCAGGGGAGGGTCCGATGGGCCCCAGCATTTT.